The TCR beta chain described here comes from a study of blood T cells in healthy people across ages. In this sample, this clonotype turned up a few times. Each donor supplied ten milliliters of peripheral blood. Next came a second PCR, run for about 7 to 12 cycles, which used a sample-barcoded 5' primer along with a J-beta primer mix. Tagging of each cDNA molecule was performed by a template-switch adaptor with 12 random nucleotides. TCRdb recomputed calls from the 5' RACE reads with MiXCR, one row per CDR3 protein. The data hold about 1.8 million distinct CDR3 sequences, with about 50% observed a single time. The V and J ends lost 6 bases and 0 bases, in that order; junction bases with no gene match: 8. This CDR3 region has 15 residues. The V gene's germline CDR1 is DFQATT and CDR2 SNEGSKA (reference sequence).

The V call is TRBV20-1, the J call TRBJ2-3, with 8 positions matching TRBD2. The sample was blood. The sequence was collected from a middle-aged woman in good health. CDR3 amino acids: CSAPGRGASTDTQYF. CDR3 DNA: TGCAGTGCCCCCGGGCGGGGGGCTAGCACAGATACGCAGTATTTT.